This T cell receptor (beta chain) derives from a study of regulatory T cells in long-lasting Graves disease. This CDR3 is 15 amino acids long. Trimming removed 0 bases from V and 4 bases from J; junction bases left unmatched: 6. Germline-derived CDR1 and CDR2 are SNHLY and FYNNEI. The time point: persistent/refractory GD, antithyroid drugs over 5 years with positive TRAb. The TCR library was prepared using RNA isolated from PBMCs. This clonotype was picked up many times. TCR beta libraries were built with iRepertoire HTBI primers and Arm-PCR of CDR3 regions. TCRdb independently ran MiXCR on the multiplex PCR reads; one entry per CDR3 protein. The data show hundreds of thousands of distinct CDR3 sequences, 20% to 25% seen once.

The sequence derives from a female donor with Graves disease. The material was peripheral blood mononuclear cells (PBMCs), obtained when the disease was refractory, from a patient treated with antithyroid drugs. J is TRBJ2-7 and V is TRBV2; TRBD1 matches at 7 bases. For the CDR3, the DNA is TGTGCCAGCAGTGAAGCGCTAGGACAGGAATACGAGCAGTACTTC. Protein: CASSEALGQEYEQYF.